These T cell receptor beta chains were read from a single sample in a study of blood T cell repertoires in COVID-19. TCRdb's table, derived via immunoSEQ multiplex PCR, lists solely in-frame clones and lacks some. In the table there are 140,000 to 150,000 clones, around 80% of which are singletons. The sequencing sample was made of peripheral blood. These receptors were obtained from a human donor in a cohort sampled during active COVID-19. Each CDR3 is given with its conserved first and last residue. The D gene is left open where the match is weak.

CDR3: CASSVGGRGSTDTQYF
J: TRBJ2-3
D: NA
V: TRBV9

CDR3: CAWREGAAGELFF
J: TRBJ2-2
D: NA
V: TRBV30

CDR3: CASSLTGGNTEAFF
J: TRBJ1-1
D: TRBD1
V: TRBV27

CDR3: CASSQDRGRQETQYF
J: TRBJ2-5
D: NA
V: TRBV4-1

CDR3: CASTVGIRGTEAFF
J: TRBJ1-1
D: NA
V: TRBV7-2

CDR3: CASSFLRSSGGDTQYF
J: TRBJ2-3
D: TRBD2
V: TRBV5-4

CDR3: CASSQRDITEAFF
J: TRBJ1-1
D: NA
V: TRBV5-4

CDR3: CASSTSGGVGTEAFF
J: TRBJ1-1
D: TRBD1
V: TRBV3-1/TRBV3-2

CDR3: CASSGSPVGSSNQPQHF
J: TRBJ1-5
D: NA
V: TRBV5-8

CDR3: CASSPVDSLNTEAFF
J: TRBJ1-1
D: NA
V: TRBV5-1

CDR3: CASSHRTRPGNTIYF
J: TRBJ1-3
D: NA
V: TRBV6-5

CDR3: CASSTQGNSYNSPLHF
J: TRBJ1-6
D: NA
V: TRBV7-2

CDR3: CASTKNFNEKLFF
J: TRBJ1-4
D: NA
V: TRBV6-5

CDR3: CARSKLYRGNTEAFF
J: TRBJ1-1
D: NA
V: TRBV7-5

CDR3: CATSRAGGQETQYF
J: TRBJ2-5
D: TRBD1
V: TRBV15

CDR3: CASSQTQRGLNEQFF
J: TRBJ2-1
D: TRBD2
V: TRBV4-1

CDR3: CASSMRLDRVTEAFF
J: TRBJ1-1
D: TRBD1
V: TRBV19

CDR3: CASRGKGYTF
J: TRBJ1-2
D: NA
V: TRBV6-7

CDR3: CASLGGDRVHGYTF
J: TRBJ1-2
D: TRBD1
V: TRBV28

CDR3: CASSLAPSQPQHF
J: TRBJ1-5
D: NA
V: TRBV7-9

CDR3: CASSFGTEGGYTF
J: TRBJ1-2
D: TRBD1
V: TRBV11-2

CDR3: CASLGTFSGNTIYF
J: TRBJ1-3
D: NA
V: TRBV28